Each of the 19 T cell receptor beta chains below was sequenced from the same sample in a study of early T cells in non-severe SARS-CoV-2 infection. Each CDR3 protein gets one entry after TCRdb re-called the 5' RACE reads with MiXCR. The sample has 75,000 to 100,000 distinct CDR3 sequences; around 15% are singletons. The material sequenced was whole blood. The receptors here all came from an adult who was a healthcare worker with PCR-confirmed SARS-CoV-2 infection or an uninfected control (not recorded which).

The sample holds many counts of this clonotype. Written as DNA, the CDR3 is TGCAGTGCAAAGGGTCTAGCGGGGGGGCACACAGATACGCAGTATTTT. Translated: CSAKGLAGGHTDTQYF. The genes are TRBV20-1 and TRBJ2-3; 12 nucleotides agree with TRBD2. This CDR3 is 16 amino acids long. Germline V lookup: CDR1 DFQATT, CDR2 SNEGSKA (reference sequence). J was trimmed by 2 bases and V by 6 bases; bases with no gene match: 9.

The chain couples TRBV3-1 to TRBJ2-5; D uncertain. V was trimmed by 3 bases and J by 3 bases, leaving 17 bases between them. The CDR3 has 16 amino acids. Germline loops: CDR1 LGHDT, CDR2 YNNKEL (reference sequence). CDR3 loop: CASSHGVIVYKETQYF. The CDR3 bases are TGTGCCAGCAGCCATGGGGTTATCGTCTACAAAGAGACCCAGTACTTC.

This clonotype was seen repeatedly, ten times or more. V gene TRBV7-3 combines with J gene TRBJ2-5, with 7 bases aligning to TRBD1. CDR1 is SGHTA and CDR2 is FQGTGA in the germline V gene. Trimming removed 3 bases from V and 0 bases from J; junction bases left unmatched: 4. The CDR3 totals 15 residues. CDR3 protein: CASSFYGTDQETQYF. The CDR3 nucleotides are TGTGCCAGCAGCTTCTACGGGACAGACCAAGAGACCCAGTACTTC.

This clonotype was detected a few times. The CDR3 bases are TGTGCCAGCAGTGAAGCTCAACGGGGAGGCAATGAGCAGTTCTTC. It specifies CASSEAQRGGNEQFF. V gene TRBV6-5 combines with J gene TRBJ2-1; D may be TRBD2 (6 bases). The CDR3 consists of 15 residues. With 5 bases removed from V and 6 bases from J, the gap between germline ends came to 17 bases. CDR1 is MNHEY and CDR2 is SVGAGI in the germline V gene.

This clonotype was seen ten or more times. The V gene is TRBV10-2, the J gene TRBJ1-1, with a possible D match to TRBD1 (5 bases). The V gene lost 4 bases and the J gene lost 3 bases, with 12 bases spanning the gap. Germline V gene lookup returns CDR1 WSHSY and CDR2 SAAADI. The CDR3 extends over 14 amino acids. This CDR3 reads CASSGGNGYTEAFF. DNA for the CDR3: TGCGCCAGCAGTGGGGGCAACGGATACACTGAAGCTTTCTTT.

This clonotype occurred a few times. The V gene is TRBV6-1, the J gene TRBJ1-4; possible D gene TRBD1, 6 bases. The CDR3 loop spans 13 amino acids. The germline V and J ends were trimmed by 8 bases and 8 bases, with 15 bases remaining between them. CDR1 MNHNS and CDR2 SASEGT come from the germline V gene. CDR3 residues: CASLGGTPEKLFF. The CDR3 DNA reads TGTGCCAGCCTAGGAGGGACACCAGAAAAACTGTTTTTT.

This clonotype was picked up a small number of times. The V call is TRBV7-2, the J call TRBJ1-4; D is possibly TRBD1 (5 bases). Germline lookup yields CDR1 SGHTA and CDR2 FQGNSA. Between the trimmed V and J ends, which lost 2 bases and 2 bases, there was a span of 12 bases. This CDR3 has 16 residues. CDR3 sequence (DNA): TGTGCCAGCAGCTTAAGGGGTTTCGGGACTAATGAAAAACTGTTTTTT. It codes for CASSLRGFGTNEKLFF.

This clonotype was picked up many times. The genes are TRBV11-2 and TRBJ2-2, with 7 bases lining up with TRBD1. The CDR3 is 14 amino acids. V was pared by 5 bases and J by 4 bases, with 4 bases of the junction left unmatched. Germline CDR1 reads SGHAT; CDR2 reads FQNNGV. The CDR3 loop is CASSTNRGTGELFF. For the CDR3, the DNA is TGTGCCAGCAGCACCAACAGGGGCACCGGGGAGCTGTTTTTT.

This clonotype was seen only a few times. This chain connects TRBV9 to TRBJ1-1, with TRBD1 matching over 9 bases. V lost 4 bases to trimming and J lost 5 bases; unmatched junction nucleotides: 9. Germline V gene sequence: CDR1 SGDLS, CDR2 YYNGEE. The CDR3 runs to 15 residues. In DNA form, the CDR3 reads TGTGCCAGCAGCCCCACACAGGGGGCAAGGACTGAAGCTTTCTTT. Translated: CASSPTQGARTEAFF.

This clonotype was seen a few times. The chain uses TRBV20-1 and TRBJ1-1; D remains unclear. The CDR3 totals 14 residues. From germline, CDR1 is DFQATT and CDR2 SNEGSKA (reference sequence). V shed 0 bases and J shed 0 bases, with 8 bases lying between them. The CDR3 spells CSAREVGLNTEAFF. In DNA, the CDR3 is TGCAGTGCTAGAGAGGTCGGACTGAACACTGAAGCTTTCTTT.

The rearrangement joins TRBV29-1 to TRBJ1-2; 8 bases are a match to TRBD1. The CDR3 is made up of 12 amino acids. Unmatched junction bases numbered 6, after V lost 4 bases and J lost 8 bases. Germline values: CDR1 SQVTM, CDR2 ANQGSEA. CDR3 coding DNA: TGCAGCGTTGTCTCAGGGGGCGAAGGCTACACCTTC. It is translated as CSVVSGGEGYTF.

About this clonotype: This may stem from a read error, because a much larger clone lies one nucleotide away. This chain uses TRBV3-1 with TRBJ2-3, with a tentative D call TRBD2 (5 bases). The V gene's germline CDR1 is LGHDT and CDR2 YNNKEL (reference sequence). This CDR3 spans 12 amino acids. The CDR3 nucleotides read TGTGTCAGCAGCCGCGGAGGAGATACGCAGTATTTT. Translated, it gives CVSSRGGDTQYF.

The CDR3 coding sequence is TGTGCCATCAGTGAGTCAGTCAGTAACTATGGCTACACCTTC. It encodes CAISESVSNYGYTF. This chain uses TRBV10-3 with TRBJ1-2; D remains ambiguous. The V end was cut by 0 bases, the J end by 1 base, with 6 bases between. The CDR3 sequence is 14 residues long. Germline assignment: CDR1 ENHRY and CDR2 SYGVKD.

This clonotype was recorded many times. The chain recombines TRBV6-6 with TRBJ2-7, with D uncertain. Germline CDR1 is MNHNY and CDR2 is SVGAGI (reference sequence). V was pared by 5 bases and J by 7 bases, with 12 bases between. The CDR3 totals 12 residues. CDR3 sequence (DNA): TGTGCCAGCAGTGTGACGGCACGGGAGCAGTACGTC. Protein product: CASSVTAREQYV.

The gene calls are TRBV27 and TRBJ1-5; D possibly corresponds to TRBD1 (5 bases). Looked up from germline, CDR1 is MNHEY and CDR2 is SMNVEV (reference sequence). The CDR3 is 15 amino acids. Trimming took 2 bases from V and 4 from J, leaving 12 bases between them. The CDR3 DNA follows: TGTGCCAGCAGTTTACAAGGGGAAATTAATCAGCCCCAGCATTTT. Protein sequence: CASSLQGEINQPQHF.

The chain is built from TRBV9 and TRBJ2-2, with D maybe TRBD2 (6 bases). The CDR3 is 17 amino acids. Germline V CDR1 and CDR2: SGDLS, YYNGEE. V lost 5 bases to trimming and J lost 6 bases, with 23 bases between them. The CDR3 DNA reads TGTGCCAGCAGGGGAGGAGCTGGGACCCATGTGTCCGGGGAGCTGTTTTTT. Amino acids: CASRGGAGTHVSGELFF.

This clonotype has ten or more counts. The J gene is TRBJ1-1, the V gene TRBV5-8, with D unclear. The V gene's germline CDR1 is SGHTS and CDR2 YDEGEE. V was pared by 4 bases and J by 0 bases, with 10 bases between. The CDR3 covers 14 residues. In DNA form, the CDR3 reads TGTGCCAGCAGCCCCTGGGCCATGAACACTGAAGCTTTCTTT. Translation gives CASSPWAMNTEAFF.

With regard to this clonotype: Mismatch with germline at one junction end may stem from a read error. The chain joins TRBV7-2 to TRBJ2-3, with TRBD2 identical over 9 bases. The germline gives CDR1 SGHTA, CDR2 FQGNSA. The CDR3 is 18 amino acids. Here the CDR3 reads CVSSLTAGGYPSTDTQYF. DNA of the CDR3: TGTGTCAGCAGCTTAACCGCGGGGGGGTACCCTAGCACAGATACGCAGTATTTT. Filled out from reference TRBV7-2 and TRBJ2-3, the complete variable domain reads GAGVSQSPSNKVTEKGKDVELRCDPISGHTALYWYRQSLGQGLEFLIYFQGNSAPDKSGLPSDRFSAERTGGSVSTLTIQRTQQEDSAVYLCVSSLTAGGYPSTDTQYFGPGTRLTVL.

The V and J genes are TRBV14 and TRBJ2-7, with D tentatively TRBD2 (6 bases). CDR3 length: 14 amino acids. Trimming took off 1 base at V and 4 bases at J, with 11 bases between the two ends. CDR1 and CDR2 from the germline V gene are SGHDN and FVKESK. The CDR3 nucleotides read TGTGCCAGCAGCCAAGGACTAGGGGTATACGAGCAGTACGTC. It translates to CASSQGLGVYEQYV.